This T cell receptor (beta chain) was retrieved from a study of beta chain features in type 1 diabetes. Study-level points and caveats: Researchers reported that naive, central memory and Treg TCRB repertoires appeared more similar in patients than in healthy donors. Equally in patients and controls, PCR might preferentially amplify shorter templates. The study left unresolved whether HLA type influences TCRB rearrangement.

Trimming removed 4 bases from V and 4 bases from J, with 11 bases in between. Looked up from germline, CDR1 is SGDLS and CDR2 is YYNGEE. The CDR3 spans 13 residues. Notes on this clone: What it recognizes is unknown.

Since all of the isolated RNA was reverse transcribed, expressed TCRB transcripts were what got sequenced. Assay used: immunoSEQ multiplex PCR; TCRdb lists only in-frame clones, some missing. The table records about 360,000 clones, around an eighth of them present only once. Sorting based on CD45RO/CCR7/CD25/CD127/CD95/CD27 separated CD4+ naive, central memory, regulatory and stem cell-like memory cells. V usage is TRBV9 and J usage is TRBJ1-1; unclear D gene. Sequenced: naive CD4+ T cells from blood. The receptor's source is a man between 18 and 35 years old in good health. The CDR3 reads CASSIPPSTEAFF. CDR3 DNA: TGTGCCAGCAGCATTCCTCCCAGCACTGAAGCTTTCTTT.